What follows describes a single T cell receptor beta chain. The target antigen is unknown. Authors' analysis steps: Out-of-frame sequences were removed, leaving 2 million to 2.5 million distinct TCRbeta sequences. TCRdb's copy holds only in-frame clones and misses some; the assay was immunoSEQ multiplex PCR. The V and J calls and clone size were taken over from that table, and D and trimming were inferred from the DNA. The table lists about 61,000 clones, roughly 80% of them singletons, with less than 0.6% in the top ten. This record belongs to a study of memory CD4+ T cells and cytomegalovirus serostatus. Study-wide context: Of the healthy Belgian adults, 9 or 10 were CMV seropositive and 20 to 30 seronegative.

Single viable CD3+CD4+CD8-CD45RO+ cells were sorted as the memory CD4+ T cells. CMV serostatus came from serum IgG against pp150, pp28, p38, p52. This CDR3 is 14 amino acids long. V dropped 2 bases and J dropped 4 bases, with 11 bases sitting between them. The V gene's germline CDR1 is SGHTA and CDR2 FQGTGA. The study, taken as a whole, reports: Of under 200 reported CMV TCRbeta sequences, roughly 70 were found in memory CD4+ repertoires.

The gene calls are TRBV7-3 and TRBJ2-5; possibly TRBD2 for D (6 bases). The TCR originated in an adult in good health and CMV-seronegative. Some clones in this sample may be carry-over from other donors' samples. The specimen sequenced was memory CD4+ T cells from blood. The CDR3 sequence: CASSLGRGGETQYF. In DNA, the CDR3 is TGTGCCAGCAGCTTAGGGCGGGGAGGAGAGACCCAGTACTTC.